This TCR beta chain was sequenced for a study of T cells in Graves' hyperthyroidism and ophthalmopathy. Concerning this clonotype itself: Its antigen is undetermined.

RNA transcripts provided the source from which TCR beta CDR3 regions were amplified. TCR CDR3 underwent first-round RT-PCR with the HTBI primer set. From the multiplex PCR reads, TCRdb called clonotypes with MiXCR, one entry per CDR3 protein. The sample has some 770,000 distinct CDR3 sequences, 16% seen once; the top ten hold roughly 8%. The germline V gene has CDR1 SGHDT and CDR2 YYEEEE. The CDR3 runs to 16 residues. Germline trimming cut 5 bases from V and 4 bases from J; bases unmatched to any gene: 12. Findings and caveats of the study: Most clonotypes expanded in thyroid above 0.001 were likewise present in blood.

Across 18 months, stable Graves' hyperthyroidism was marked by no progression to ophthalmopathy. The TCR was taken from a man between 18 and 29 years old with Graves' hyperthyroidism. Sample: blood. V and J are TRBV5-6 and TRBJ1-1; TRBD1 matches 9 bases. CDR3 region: CASRPGTGNFGTEAFF. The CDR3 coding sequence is TGTGCCAGCAGGCCCGGGACAGGGAATTTTGGCACTGAAGCTTTCTTT.